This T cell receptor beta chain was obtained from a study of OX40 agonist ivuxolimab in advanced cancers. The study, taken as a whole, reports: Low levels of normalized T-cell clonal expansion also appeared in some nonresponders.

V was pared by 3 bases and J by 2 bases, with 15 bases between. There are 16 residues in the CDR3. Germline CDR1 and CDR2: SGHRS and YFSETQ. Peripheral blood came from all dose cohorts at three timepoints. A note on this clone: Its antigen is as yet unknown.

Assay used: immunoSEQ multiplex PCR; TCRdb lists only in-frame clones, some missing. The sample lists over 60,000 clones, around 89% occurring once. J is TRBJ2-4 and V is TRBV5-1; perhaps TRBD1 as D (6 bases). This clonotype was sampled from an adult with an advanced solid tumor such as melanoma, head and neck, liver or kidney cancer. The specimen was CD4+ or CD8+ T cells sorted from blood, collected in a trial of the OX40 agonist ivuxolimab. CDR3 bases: TGCGCCAGCAGCTCGCTACAGGGATTAACCAAAAACATTCAGTACTTC. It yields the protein CASSSLQGLTKNIQYF.